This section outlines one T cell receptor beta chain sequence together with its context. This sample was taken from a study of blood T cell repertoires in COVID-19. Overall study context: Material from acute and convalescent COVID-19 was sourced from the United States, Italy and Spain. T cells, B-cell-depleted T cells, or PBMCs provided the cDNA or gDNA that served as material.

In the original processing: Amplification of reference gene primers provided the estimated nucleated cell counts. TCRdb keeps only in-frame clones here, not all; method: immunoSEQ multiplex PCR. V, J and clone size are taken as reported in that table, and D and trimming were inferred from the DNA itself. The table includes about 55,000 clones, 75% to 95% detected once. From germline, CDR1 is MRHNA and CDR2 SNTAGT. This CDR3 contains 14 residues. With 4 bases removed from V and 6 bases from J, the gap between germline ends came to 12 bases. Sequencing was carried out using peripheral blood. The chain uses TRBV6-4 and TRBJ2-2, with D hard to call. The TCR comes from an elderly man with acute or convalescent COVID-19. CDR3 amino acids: CASSVTQAPGELFF. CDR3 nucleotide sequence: TGTGCCAGCAGTGTAACCCAGGCTCCCGGGGAGCTGTTTTTT.